This is a list of T cell receptor beta chains from one sample in a study of blood T cell repertoires in COVID-19. Sequenced by immunoSEQ multiplex PCR; TCRdb stores in-frame clones only, minus some. The data show about 230,000 clones, with almost 85% seen just once and less than 6.5% held by the top ten. The sample was peripheral blood. These receptors all stem from a man aged 50 to 60 with COVID-19, enrolled during active disease. CDR3s include the opening cysteine and the closing phenylalanine or tryptophan. The D gene is left open where the match is weak. Not all rows give a size; the values are once, few, many and, for expanded clones, a class.

clone_size j_call d_call v_call cdr3_nt cdr3_aa
NA TRBJ2-5 TRBD2 TRBV7-9 TGTGCCAGCAGCTACTTAGCGGGGTTAGAGACCCAGTACTTC CASSYLAGLETQYF
NA TRBJ1-2 NA TRBV3-1/TRBV3-2 TGTGCCAGCAGCCAATCACTTTCGTCAGGGCATAACTATGGCTACACCTTC CASSQSLSSGHNYGYTF
few TRBJ2-7 NA TRBV6-2/TRBV6-3 TGTGCCAGCAGTTACGGGGCAGGGAAGGACGAGCAGTACTTC CASSYGAGKDEQYF
NA TRBJ1-1 NA TRBV5-1 TGCGCCAGCAGCCAAGGACTGACTGAAGCTTTCTTT CASSQGLTEAFF
NA TRBJ2-7 NA TRBV3-1/TRBV3-2 TGTGCCAGCAGCCAACATTGGGGCAGGGAGGCCCTCCTCTTC CASSQHWGREALLF
NA TRBJ2-3 TRBD2 TRBV3-1/TRBV3-2 TGTGCCAGCAGCAAACTAGCGGGGGCCCCGCAAGAGACGCAGTATTTT CASSKLAGAPQETQYF
NA TRBJ2-2 NA TRBV27 TGTGCCAGCAGCAGATCTTTCTTCGGGGTCACCGGGGAGCTGTTTTTT CASSRSFFGVTGELFF
NA TRBJ2-2 NA TRBV24-1 TGTGCCACCAGTGATTTGGCAGATAACACCGGGGAGCTGTTTTTT CATSDLADNTGELFF
NA TRBJ2-3 TRBD1 TRBV7-9 TGTGCCAGCAGCCCCTACGGACAGGGGGCCGGAGATACGCAGTATTTT CASSPYGQGAGDTQYF
few TRBJ1-5 NA TRBV11-1 TGTGCCAGCAGCCAAAATAGCAATCAGCCCCAGCATTTT CASSQNSNQPQHF
many TRBJ2-1 TRBD1 TRBV5-1 TGCGCCAGCAGTGCAGGGACAGGCTACAATGAGCAGTTCTTC CASSAGTGYNEQFF
NA TRBJ2-5 NA TRBV5-1 TGCGCCAGCAGCTTGGGGACTAAAGAGACCCAGTACTTC CASSLGTKETQYF
NA TRBJ1-6 TRBD1 TRBV9 TGTGCCAGCAGCTCCCCTCCGGGACAGGACTATAATTCACCCCTCCACTTT CASSSPPGQDYNSPLHF
NA TRBJ2-6 NA TRBV5-1 TGCGCCAGCAGCCCCGCGGCCGGGGCCAACGTCCTGACTTTC CASSPAAGANVLTF
few TRBJ2-7 TRBD1 TRBV5-1 TGCGCCAGCAGCCGACCAGGGGGTTACGAGCAGTACTTC CASSRPGGYEQYF
NA TRBJ2-3 NA TRBV5-1 TGCGCCAGCAGCCCGATAACTAGTAAAACCACAGATACGCAGTATTTT CASSPITSKTTDTQYF
NA TRBJ1-4 NA TRBV3-1/TRBV3-2 TGTGCCAGCAGCCAAGATACGGGGGAAAAACTGTTTTTT CASSQDTGEKLFF
NA TRBJ1-1 TRBD1 TRBV2 TGTGCCAGCAGTGAAAGGGAGGACAGGGATAACACTGAAGCTTTCTTT CASSEREDRDNTEAFF
NA TRBJ2-5 NA TRBV4-1 TGCGCCAGCAGCCAAGGCCGCAGGGTACAAGAGACCCAGTACTTC CASSQGRRVQETQYF
NA TRBJ1-1 NA TRBV6-6 TGTGCCAGCACTTTTCCCTCGAGGGGGAAGAACACTGAAGCTTTCTTT CASTFPSRGKNTEAFF
NA TRBJ1-3 NA TRBV7-9 TGTGCCAGCAGCTTTATGGGGGGGAGCTCTGGAAACACCATATATTTT CASSFMGGSSGNTIYF
NA TRBJ2-5 TRBD2 TRBV9 TGTGCCAGCAGCGCCCGACTAGCGGGTCAAGAGACCCAGTACTTC CASSARLAGQETQYF
NA TRBJ1-3 TRBD1 TRBV7-2 TGTGCCAGCACCCCTCAACAGGGGACAGGAAACACCATATATTTT CASTPQQGTGNTIYF
NA TRBJ2-2 NA TRBV4-3 TGCGCCAGCAGCCAAGATTCGTCGAACACCGGGGAGCTGTTTTTT CASSQDSSNTGELFF
NA TRBJ2-5 NA TRBV11-1 TGTGCCAGCTCCACCCTCATGATGACTGCAAAAGAGACCCAGTACTTC CASSTLMMTAKETQYF
NA TRBJ2-7 NA TRBV24-1 TGTGCCACCAGTGACACTGGTTGGGAGCAGTACTTC CATSDTGWEQYF
NA TRBJ2-2 NA TRBV7-2 TGTGCCAGCAGCCGACGGGGGGCGGTGGAGCTGTTTTTT CASSRRGAVELFF